This T cell receptor (beta chain) was identified during a study of blood T cell repertoires in COVID-19. Under the authors' procedure: Amplification with reference gene primers provided the estimates of nucleated cell counts. Clones were sequenced by immunoSEQ multiplex PCR, and TCRdb holds only the in-frame ones, with some missing. The DNA gave D and trimming, while V, J and clone size come from that table. Among 400,000 to 450,000 clones listed, over 75% were seen once. Enrolment of Seattle patients took place during active infection, and they were followed longitudinally. This CDR3 spans 15 amino acids. V lost 2 bases to trimming and J lost 6 bases; unmatched junction nucleotides: 5. CDR1 is MNHNY and CDR2 is SVGAGI in the germline V gene (reference sequence).

Input material: peripheral blood. The receptor was isolated from a woman aged 40 to 55 with COVID-19, enrolled during active disease. The J gene is TRBJ2-1, the V gene TRBV6-6; 9 positions agree with TRBD1. CDR3 in DNA: TGTGCCAGCAGTTACCAGGGACAGGGTATCAATGAGCAGTTCTTC. Protein product: CASSYQGQGINEQFF.